This T cell receptor beta chain is from a study of T cell changes during pregnancy in multiple sclerosis. Germline V gene data show CDR1 as SNHLY and CDR2 as FYNNEI. The CDR3 runs to 15 residues. Trimming cost V 6 bases and J 4 bases, with 16 bases left between them. Profiled with immunoSEQ multiplex PCR; TCRdb holds only in-frame clones, not every one. Of under 40,000 clones in the sample, 90% are singletons; the top ten hold under 6%. The chain couples TRBV2 to TRBJ1-5; D remains unclear. The source material was CD8+ T cells from peripheral blood mononuclear cells, sampled after pregnancy. The sequence came from a female donor with multiple sclerosis, enrolled in a pregnancy study. In DNA form, the CDR3 reads TGTGCCAGCAGAGACGATGGGAGACAAAATCAGCCCCAGCATTTT. Amino acid sequence: CASRDDGRQNQPQHF.